Following are 28 T cell receptor beta chains from one sample sequenced in a study of cytomegalovirus exposure and HLA in healthy donors. Sequencing was performed with immunoSEQ multiplex PCR; in TCRdb, only in-frame clones are kept and a portion is missing. Here the sample spans 260,000 or so clones, 85% to 90% being singletons. Input material: PBMCs. Receptors were obtained from a man between 18 and 35 years old in good health and CMV-seronegative.

The gene calls are TRBV27 and TRBJ2-2; D is perhaps TRBD1 (6 bases). Trimming shortened V by 0 bases and J by 3 bases, and 17 bases separated the two germline ends. Germline V CDR1 and CDR2: MNHEY, SMNVEV (reference sequence). The CDR3 is 18 residues long. CDR3 sequence: CASSLSLLRTEDTGELFF. The CDR3 coding sequence is TGTGCCAGCAGTTTATCGCTTCTGAGGACAGAGGACACCGGGGAGCTGTTTTTT.

This CDR3 reads CASSPGTYEQYF. Here the CDR3 DNA reads TGTGCCAGCAGTCCGGGGACCTACGAGCAGTACTTC. V and J are TRBV6-6 and TRBJ2-7, with D maybe TRBD2 (5 bases). CDR1 and CDR2 (germline): MNHNY, SVGAGI (reference sequence). V gave up 5 bases and J gave up 2 bases, with 7 bases separating them. The CDR3 contains 12 residues.

The chain couples TRBV18 to TRBJ1-2, with a tentative D call TRBD1 (5 bases). Trimming took 2 bases from V and 1 from J, leaving 8 bases between them. CDR1 is KGHSH, CDR2 LQKENI, per germline. This CDR3 spans 14 amino acids. The chain's CDR3 is CASSPSRDNYGYTF. In DNA form, the CDR3 reads TGTGCCAGCTCACCATCCAGGGATAACTATGGCTACACCTTC.

Points on this clone: One end of the junction fails to match germline, which may point to a read error. The chain is built from TRBV29-1 and TRBJ2-1; D remains unclear. Germline V lookup: CDR1 SQVTM, CDR2 ANQGSEA. The CDR3 extends over 11 amino acids. CDR3 bases: TGCAGCATTGAAGCCGACAATGAGCAGTTCTTC. This translates into CSIEADNEQFF.

Here the CDR3 reads CAISESDRGSNQPQHF. CDR3 coding DNA: TGTGCCATCAGTGAGTCCGACAGGGGGTCTAATCAGCCCCAGCATTTT. The chain recombines TRBV10-3 with TRBJ1-5, with 9 nucleotides matching TRBD1. Germline-derived CDR1 and CDR2 are ENHRY and SYGVKD. V dropped 0 bases and J dropped 4; count of bases not matched to a gene: 4. CDR3 length equals 16 residues.

The V and J genes are TRBV6-5 and TRBJ1-4; perhaps TRBD1 as D (5 bases). The CDR3 runs to 14 residues. V lost 6 bases and J 8 bases, leaving 16 bases between the germline ends. CDR1 and CDR2 from the germline V gene are MNHEY and SVGAGI. The CDR3 spells CASRRPGGYEKLFF. DNA for the CDR3: TGTGCCAGCAGACGCCCCGGGGGTTACGAAAAACTGTTTTTT.

As concerns this clone: The identical CDR3 is also encoded by other nucleotide sequences in the sample. The rearrangement uses TRBV7-2 and TRBJ1-1; D unresolved. Germline lookup yields CDR1 SGHTA and CDR2 FQGNSA. V was shortened by 3 bases and J by 3 bases, with 8 bases between the two germline ends. CDR3 length equals 13 residues. CDR3 sequence reads: CASSFSGDTEAFF. The DNA of the CDR3 is TGTGCCAGCAGCTTTAGCGGTGACACTGAAGCTTTCTTT.

J is TRBJ2-3 and V is TRBV9; perhaps TRBD2 as D (5 bases). V was clipped by 0 bases and J by 2 bases, with 13 bases between them. Germline CDR1 SGDLS, CDR2 YYNGEE. The CDR3 is 16 residues long. CDR3 in amino acids: CASSVGAGAPTDTQYF. DNA for the CDR3: TGTGCCAGCAGCGTAGGGGCGGGCGCACCCACAGATACGCAGTATTTT.

The chain employs TRBV7-2 and TRBJ2-1; possibly TRBD2 for D (8 bases). Germline loops: CDR1 SGHTA, CDR2 FQGNSA. V was clipped by 4 bases and J by 8 bases, with 18 bases between them. This CDR3 is 15 amino acids long. Here the CDR3 reads CASSYREGAGDEQFF. For the CDR3, the DNA is TGTGCCAGCAGCTACCGGGAGGGGGCTGGCGATGAGCAGTTCTTC.

This chain uses TRBV5-6 with TRBJ1-3, with 8 bases identical to TRBD1. Germline CDR1 and CDR2: SGHDT and YYEEEE. The CDR3 has 13 residues. The V and J ends lost 4 bases and 4 bases, in that order; junction bases with no gene match: 1. This CDR3 is CASSGQGGNTIYF. The CDR3 nucleotides read TGTGCCAGCAGCGGACAGGGAGGAAACACCATATATTTT.

The J gene is TRBJ2-7, the V gene TRBV6-1, with a weak D call TRBD1 (6 bases). This CDR3 is built from 15 residues. Trimming shortened V by 5 bases and J by 3 bases, and 17 bases separated the two germline ends. The V gene's germline CDR1 is MNHNS and CDR2 SASEGT. The DNA for the CDR3 is TGTGCCAGCAGTTTTAATCAGGGACACCGCTACGAGCAGTACTTC. Encoded protein: CASSFNQGHRYEQYF.

J is TRBJ2-3 and V is TRBV29-1; 10 bases are a match to TRBD1. Germline trimming cut 5 bases from V and 2 bases from J; bases unmatched to any gene: 4. This CDR3 contains 14 residues. The germline V gene encodes CDR1 SQVTM and CDR2 ANQGSEA. The CDR3 DNA follows: TGCAGCGTTATGGGACAGGGGTACACAGATACGCAGTATTTT. Residues: CSVMGQGYTDTQYF.

The table lists this clone with a count of one. In nucleotides, the CDR3 is TGTGCCACCAGCAGATTGACAGGGCTAGGCGAGCAGTACTTC. Translation: CATSRLTGLGEQYF. The chain carries TRBV15 and TRBJ2-7; 7 bases map to TRBD1. V lost 2 bases and J lost 6; bases outside the gene matches: 7. The CDR3 has 14 residues. CDR1 is LNHNV, CDR2 YYDKDF, per germline (reference sequence).

The V call is TRBV5-1, the J call TRBJ1-6; 11 bases fit TRBD1. V lost 4 bases to trimming and J lost 8 bases; unmatched junction nucleotides: 5. The CDR3 contains 15 residues. Germline assignment: CDR1 SGHRS and CDR2 YFSETQ. The CDR3 DNA reads as TGCGCCAGCAGCGACGGGACAGGGGGTCATTCACCCCTCCACTTT. This translates into CASSDGTGGHSPLHF.

For the CDR3, the DNA is TGTGCCAGCAGCCCAGGGCCCTCACCCCTCCACTTT. Translated: CASSPGPSPLHF. The chain has TRBV7-2 and TRBJ1-6, with D possibly TRBD1 on 5 matching bases. The germline gives CDR1 SGHTA, CDR2 FQGNSA. This CDR3 region has 12 residues. V lost 5 bases and J 10 bases, leaving 9 bases between the germline ends.

This chain joins TRBV28 and TRBJ2-7; 7 nucleotides align to TRBD1. This CDR3 is built from 15 residues. After removal of 6 bases from V and 10 bases from J, the junction contained 18 bases not matched to a gene. Germline CDR1 is MDHEN and CDR2 is SYDVKM. This CDR3 reads CASSNSYRGRNFQYF. DNA of the CDR3: TGTGCCAGCAGCAATAGTTACAGGGGCCGAAACTTCCAGTACTTC.

This clone was recorded a few times. CDR3 in amino acids: CASSLGDINYGYTF. Written as DNA, the CDR3 is TGTGCCAGCAGCTTGGGGGACATCAACTATGGCTACACCTTC. The rearrangement links TRBV5-4 to TRBJ1-2, with TRBD1 as a possible D gene (6 bases). Trimming took 0 bases from V and 2 from J, leaving 8 bases between them. The CDR3 length is 14 residues. Germline V gene lookup returns CDR1 SGHNT and CDR2 YYREEE (reference sequence).

The chain links TRBV5-4 to TRBJ2-1; the match to TRBD2 covers 8 bases. With 0 bases clipped from V and 7 bases from J, the junction kept 6 bases outside the gene matches. The V gene's germline CDR1 is SGHNT and CDR2 YYREEE (reference sequence). The CDR3 contains 15 residues. The CDR3 protein is CASSLEGTRRNEQFF. The DNA for the CDR3 is TGTGCCAGCAGCTTGGAAGGGACTAGGAGGAATGAGCAGTTCTTC.

This clone was recorded a few times. The chain uses TRBV19 and TRBJ2-7; TRBD2 matches at 8 bases. The germline V gene encodes CDR1 LNHDA and CDR2 SQIVND (reference sequence). Trimming at V came to 4 bases and at J to 5 bases, leaving 4 bases not matched to a gene. This CDR3 has 13 amino acids. The CDR3 reads CASSTGLVHEQYF. The CDR3 nucleotides read TGTGCCAGTAGTACGGGACTAGTCCACGAGCAGTACTTC. The full variable domain, in which reference TRBV19 and TRBJ2-7 provide the parts outside the CDR3, is DGGITQSPKYLFRKEGQNVTLSCEQNLNHDAMYWYRQDPGQGLRLIYYSQIVNDFQKGDIAEGYSVSREKKESFPLTVTSAQKNPTAFYLCASSTGLVHEQYFGPGTRLTVT.

The chain employs TRBV7-3 and TRBJ2-3; perhaps TRBD2 as D (5 bases). With 5 bases removed from V and 5 bases from J, the gap between germline ends came to 23 bases. The CDR3 is 17 amino acids. Germline values: CDR1 SGHTA, CDR2 FQGTGA. CDR3 protein: CASSPRGSDQVVDTQYF. The CDR3 DNA follows: TGTGCCAGCAGCCCCCGGGGAAGCGACCAAGTCGTAGATACGCAGTATTTT.

This chain links TRBV28 with TRBJ1-2; 8 bases line up with TRBD1. The V gene end was trimmed by 7 bases and the J gene end by 6 bases; junction bases not matched to a gene: 10. Per germline, CDR1 MDHEN and CDR2 SYDVKM. This CDR3 region has 14 residues. The CDR3 sequence is CASTSPSRGHGYTF. CDR3 coding DNA: TGTGCCAGCACCTCACCCAGCAGGGGGCATGGCTACACCTTC.

The rearrangement uses TRBV29-1 and TRBJ2-5; 8 bases fit TRBD1. The CDR3 runs 17 residues. CDR1 is SQVTM and CDR2 is ANQGSEA in the germline V gene. Germline trimming cut 5 bases from V and 5 bases from J; bases unmatched to any gene: 19. In DNA form, the CDR3 reads TGCAGCGTTTTTCAGGCGACCGCGACAGGGGTAGGGGAGACCCAGTACTTC. It encodes CSVFQATATGVGETQYF.

The chain employs TRBV7-8 and TRBJ2-7, with 10 positions matching TRBD2. The CDR3 loop spans 18 amino acids. The ends lost 4 bases at V and 4 bases at J; junction bases unmatched: 16. Germline V gene data show CDR1 as SGHVS and CDR2 as FQNEAQ. The CDR3 loop reads CASSSYFPGLAIQYEQYF. CDR3 DNA sequence: TGTGCCAGCAGCTCATATTTCCCGGGACTAGCGATCCAATACGAGCAGTACTTC.

V gene TRBV28 combines with J gene TRBJ2-1; unclear D gene. Germline assignment: CDR1 MDHEN and CDR2 SYDVKM. Deletions cut 5 bases from V and 7 bases from J, with 6 bases between. The length of the CDR3 is 11 residues. DNA of the CDR3: TGTGCCAGCAGTCTCGTAAATGAGCAGTTCTTC. As protein: CASSLVNEQFF.

The gene calls are TRBV15 and TRBJ1-5; D remains ambiguous. This CDR3 region has 12 residues. CDR1 and CDR2 from the germline V gene are LNHNV and YYDKDF (reference sequence). Trimming pared 0 bases from V and 11 bases from J, leaving 8 bases between. CDR3 in DNA: TGTGCCACCAGCAGAGAGGGAGGGTCCCAGCATTTT. The encoded protein is CATSREGGSQHF.

This clone was found once. Other DNA sequences in the sample encode the same CDR3. This sequence joins TRBV9 and TRBJ1-1, with D tentatively TRBD1 (5 bases). Germline CDR1 reads SGDLS; CDR2 reads YYNGEE. The CDR3 is made up of 15 amino acids. Trimming took off 0 bases at V and 0 bases at J, with 9 bases between the two ends. This chain's CDR3 is CASSVVSGMNTEAFF. CDR3 coding DNA: TGTGCCAGCAGCGTAGTGTCAGGGATGAACACTGAAGCTTTCTTT.

CDR3 in amino acids: CASSPTSRGRAEQYF. The CDR3, as DNA: TGTGCCAGTAGTCCCACCAGCAGGGGGCGCGCCGAGCAGTACTTC. V gene TRBV19 combines with J gene TRBJ2-7; 8 bases are a match to TRBD1. With V trimmed by 5 bases and J by 6 bases, 12 bases remained unmatched. The germline V gene has CDR1 LNHDA and CDR2 SQIVND (reference sequence). This CDR3 region has 15 residues. The full variable domain, completed using reference TRBV19 and TRBJ2-7, is DGGITQSPKYLFRKEGQNVTLSCEQNLNHDAMYWYRQDPGQGLRLIYYSQIVNDFQKGDIAEGYSVSREKKESFPLTVTSAQKNPTAFYLCASSPTSRGRAEQYFGPGTRLTVT.

This clone was recorded once. The chain couples TRBV7-9 to TRBJ2-2; D gene ambiguous. V gave up 2 bases and J gave up 4 bases, with 11 bases separating them. Germline CDR1 reads SEHNR; CDR2 reads FQNEAQ (reference sequence). CDR3 length: 15 amino acids. The CDR3 sequence: CASSLSRRPTGELFF. The CDR3 DNA reads as TGTGCCAGCAGCTTATCTAGGCGTCCCACCGGGGAGCTGTTTTTT.